This T cell receptor beta chain is drawn from a study of spatial heterogeneity in lung cancer. Study-wide background: A strong correlation was found between TCR transcript counts in tumor regions and a T cell module score derived from matched bulk RNA-seq. Whole-study findings and limits: It was found that expanded intratumoral alpha and beta TCR counts tracked tumor mutation counts.

MiXCR was run by TCRdb on the 5' RACE reads, yielding one entry per CDR3 protein. The sample records 2,200 or so distinct CDR3 sequences, around 2.9% being singletons. Comment on this clonotype: Its antigen is as yet unknown.

Time point specified: sample taken at primary tumor resection. No cell sorting; template was whole RNA from tumor, lung tissue or PBMC. This CDR3 comprises 13 residues. Trimming at V came to 3 bases and at J to 6 bases, leaving 2 bases not matched to a gene. The germline CDR1 and CDR2 sequences are LNHDA and SQIVND (reference sequence). This clonotype was sampled from a female donor with early-stage non-small cell lung cancer. The chain has TRBV19 and TRBJ2-1, with 7 positions matching TRBD1. The material was lung tumor tissue, obtained at surgery. The DNA for the CDR3 is TGTGCCAGTAGTATGGACAGGCGCAATGAGCAGTTCTTC. This encodes CASSMDRRNEQFF.